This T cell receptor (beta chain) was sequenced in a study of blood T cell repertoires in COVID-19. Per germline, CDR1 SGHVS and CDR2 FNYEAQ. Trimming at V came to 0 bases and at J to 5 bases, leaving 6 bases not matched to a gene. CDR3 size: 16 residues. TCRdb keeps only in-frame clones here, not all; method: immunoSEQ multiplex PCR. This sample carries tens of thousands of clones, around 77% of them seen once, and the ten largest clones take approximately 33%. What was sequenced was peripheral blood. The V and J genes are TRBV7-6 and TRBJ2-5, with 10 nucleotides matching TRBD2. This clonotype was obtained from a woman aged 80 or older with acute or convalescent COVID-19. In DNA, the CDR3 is TGTGCCAGCAGCTTAGCCTCCAAGACTAGCGGGGAGACCCAGTACTTC. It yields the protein CASSLASKTSGETQYF.